One and the same sample provided the 30 T cell receptor beta chains below, sequenced in a study of shared clonotypes between healthy human individuals. Assay: immunoSEQ multiplex PCR; the TCRdb copy retains only in-frame clones and omits some. The table includes over 400,000 clones, approximately 80% detected once. The sequenced sample was PBMCs. Receptor source: a woman aged 35 to 49 in good health. Some clones in this sample may be carry-over from other donors' samples.

The rearrangement links TRBV5-1 to TRBJ2-2; D possibly corresponds to TRBD1 (5 bases). The germline V gene has CDR1 SGHRS and CDR2 YFSETQ. Trimming removed 5 bases at V and 0 bases at J, with 11 bases between. The CDR3 is 15 amino acids. In DNA form, the CDR3 reads TGCGCCAGCAGTCAGGGCCCCCCGAACACCGGGGAGCTGTTTTTT. Translated: CASSQGPPNTGELFF.

The chain uses TRBV2 and TRBJ2-5, with no clear D. The CDR3 length is 12 residues. V lost 5 bases, J lost 4 bases, and 8 bases lay in between. Germline CDR1 SNHLY, CDR2 FYNNEI. The CDR3 protein is CASSRNRETQYF. The CDR3 DNA reads as TGTGCCAGCAGTAGGAACCGAGAGACCCAGTACTTC.

This chain uses TRBV7-9 with TRBJ1-1, with 8 bases matching TRBD1. The CDR3 has 14 residues. Germline values: CDR1 SEHNR, CDR2 FQNEAQ (reference sequence). Trimming removed 6 bases from V and 5 bases from J; junction bases left unmatched: 8. CDR3 amino acids: CASSIRQGSTEAFF. In nucleotides, the CDR3 is TGTGCCAGCAGTATCCGACAGGGGTCGACTGAAGCTTTCTTT.

The chain links TRBV7-3 to TRBJ2-7; weak D call: TRBD2 (7 bases). Trimming cost V 8 bases and J 3 bases, with 20 bases left between them. The CDR3 is 15 amino acids. Germline CDR1 and CDR2: SGHTA and FQGTGA. As DNA, the CDR3 is TGTGCCAGCGCCTTGGGAGGGGGACCCTTCTACGAGCAGTACTTC. Protein sequence: CASALGGGPFYEQYF. Drawing the rest from reference TRBV7-3 and TRBJ2-7, the complete variable domain is GAGVSQTPSNKVTEKGKYVELRCDPISGHTALYWYRQSLGQGPEFLIYFQGTGAADDSGLPNDRFFAVRPEGSVSTLKIQRTERGDSAVYLCASALGGGPFYEQYFGPGTRLTVT.

The chain carries TRBV10-2 and TRBJ2-7; no firm D call. With 7 bases removed from V and 5 bases from J, the gap between germline ends came to 12 bases. Germline CDR1 reads WSHSY; CDR2 reads SAAADI. The CDR3 totals 12 residues. Here the CDR3 reads CASIDIGDEQYF. The DNA of the CDR3 is TGCGCCAGCATTGATATTGGCGACGAGCAGTACTTC.

V usage is TRBV11-2 and J usage is TRBJ1-4; 7 nucleotides agree with TRBD1. V lost 5 bases to trimming and J lost 8 bases; unmatched junction nucleotides: 8. In germline, CDR1 is SGHAT, CDR2 FQNNGV. This CDR3 spans 14 amino acids. The CDR3 region has the DNA TGTGCCAGCAGCAAGACAGGGAGTAGGGAAAAACTGTTTTTT. Its protein is CASSKTGSREKLFF.

The gene calls are TRBV19 and TRBJ1-2; 9 bases agree with TRBD1. CDR1 LNHDA and CDR2 SQIVND come from the germline V gene (reference sequence). Trimming removed 5 bases from V and 2 bases from J; junction bases left unmatched: 3. This CDR3 spans 14 amino acids. The CDR3 loop is CASSHGTGNYGYTF. CDR3 bases: TGTGCCAGTAGTCATGGGACAGGGAACTATGGCTACACCTTC.

The chain combines TRBV29-1 with TRBJ2-3; 10 bases line up with TRBD2. J was trimmed by 8 bases and V by 3 bases; bases with no gene match: 8. The germline V gene has CDR1 SQVTM and CDR2 ANQGSEA. CDR3 length equals 14 residues. The CDR3 DNA sequence: TGCAGCGTTGAGTCTAGCGGGAGAGTAGGTACGCAGTATTTT. Its translation is CSVESSGRVGTQYF.

The chain links TRBV27 to TRBJ2-7, with D tentatively TRBD1 (5 bases). Deletions cut 4 bases from V and 3 bases from J, with 22 bases between. The CDR3 has 17 amino acids. The germline CDR1 and CDR2 sequences are MNHEY and SMNVEV (reference sequence). CDR3 DNA: TGTGCCAGCAGTTCCCAACTGGGGCTTACAGTCGGCTACGAGCAGTACTTC. It codes for CASSSQLGLTVGYEQYF.

DNA of the CDR3: TGTGCCAGCAGCTTGGGGGGAAGGCAGTACTTC. Its translation is CASSLGGRQYF. This rearrangement joins TRBV5-4 to TRBJ2-7; the D is unclear. CDR1 SGHNT and CDR2 YYREEE come from the germline V gene (reference sequence). The CDR3 extends over 11 amino acids. Trimming removed 0 bases from V and 9 bases from J, with 7 bases in between.

V usage is TRBV7-9 and J usage is TRBJ1-2, with D uncertain. Germline V gene data show CDR1 as SEHNR and CDR2 as FQNEAQ (reference sequence). The CDR3 loop spans 12 amino acids. V was shortened by 5 bases and J by 4 bases, with 8 bases between the two germline ends. The CDR3 is CASSPAGYGYTF. Here the CDR3 DNA reads TGTGCCAGCAGCCCTGCCGGCTATGGCTACACCTTC.

This clone was counted many times. The chain combines TRBV30 with TRBJ1-1, with TRBD1 as a possible D gene (6 bases). Looked up from germline, CDR1 is GTSNPN and CDR2 is SVGIG (reference sequence). Trimming left V 0 bases short and J 3 bases short, with 11 bases between. This CDR3 is 14 amino acids long. As DNA, the CDR3 is TGTGCCTGGAGTGTACCCAGGGGAGACACTGAAGCTTTCTTT. Amino acid sequence: CAWSVPRGDTEAFF.

The rearrangement joins TRBV6-5 to TRBJ2-1, with 8 bases identical to TRBD2. With V trimmed by 0 bases and J by 8 bases, 9 bases remained unmatched. This CDR3 contains 16 residues. The V gene's germline CDR1 is MNHEY and CDR2 SVGAGI. CDR3 coding DNA: TGTGCCAGCAGTTACTCGGGGACTAGGGGTAGCCATGAGCAGTTCTTC. Amino acids: CASSYSGTRGSHEQFF.

The rearrangement joins TRBV29-1 to TRBJ2-2; D is unresolved. V lost 8 bases and J 7 bases, leaving 14 bases between the germline ends. The germline CDR1 and CDR2 sequences are SQVTM and ANQGSEA. CDR3 size: 12 residues. In DNA form, the CDR3 reads TGCAGCTCCAGCCGGTCGGGCGGGGAGCTGTTTTTT. Amino acids: CSSSRSGGELFF.

This clone was picked up one time. This chain connects TRBV5-4 to TRBJ1-1; possibly TRBD1 for D (5 bases). The CDR3 runs to 13 residues. Trimming stripped 3 bases from V and 1 base from J, with 7 bases between. Germline CDR1 is SGHNT and CDR2 is YYREEE (reference sequence). The CDR3 spells CASSYDRNTEAFF. As DNA, the CDR3 is TGTGCCAGCAGCTATGACAGGAACACTGAAGCTTTCTTT.

The chain uses TRBV15 and TRBJ2-5; 12 bases map to TRBD1. Looked up from germline, CDR1 is LNHNV and CDR2 is YYDKDF (reference sequence). Trimming at V came to 4 bases and at J to 5 bases, leaving 8 bases not matched to a gene. The CDR3 runs 16 residues. CDR3 DNA: TGTGCCACCAGCACCCGGGACAGGGGGCTTTGGGAGACCCAGTACTTC. It codes for CATSTRDRGLWETQYF.

This clone occurred once. The chain has TRBV7-2 and TRBJ2-2; unclear D gene. Germline V CDR1 and CDR2: SGHTA, FQGNSA. This CDR3 is 12 amino acids long. Trimming stripped 3 bases from V and 6 bases from J, with 5 bases between. In DNA form, the CDR3 reads TGTGCCAGCAGCTTTACTCCCGGGGAGCTGTTTTTT. This codes for CASSFTPGELFF.

Concerning this clone itself: A much larger clone lies one base from this, so it may be a read error. At the DNA level, this CDR3 is encoded by other sequences in the same sample as well. V is TRBV4-3 and J is TRBJ2-6, with D hard to call. The CDR3 has 15 amino acids. Germline values: CDR1 LGHNA, CDR2 YSLEER. CDR3 sequence reads: CASSQERAGANVLTF. CDR3 DNA: TGCGCCAGCAGTCAAGAGAGAGCTGGGGCCAACGTCCTGACTTTC.

The chain links TRBV6-5 to TRBJ2-6; the D is unclear. V dropped 5 bases and J dropped 1 base, with 6 bases sitting between them. This CDR3 has 14 amino acids. From germline, CDR1 is MNHEY and CDR2 SVGAGI. CDR3 sequence (DNA): TGTGCCAGCAGTCTAAGGTCTGGGGCCAACGTCCTGACTTTC. Translated: CASSLRSGANVLTF.

This clone showed up just once. The chain links TRBV2 to TRBJ1-2, with 9 bases fitting TRBD1. The trim removed 4 bases at V and 4 bases at J, leaving 4 bases unmatched. This CDR3 has 14 amino acids. Germline values: CDR1 SNHLY, CDR2 FYNNEI. The CDR3 region is CASSVDRGGYGYTF. In DNA form, the CDR3 reads TGTGCCAGCAGTGTGGACAGGGGTGGCTATGGCTACACCTTC.

On this clone: This could be a read error, since a much larger clone is one nucleotide away. The chain recombines TRBV25-1 with TRBJ1-2; D unclear. V lost 3 bases and J lost 1, with 0 bases in between. This CDR3 region has 11 residues. Germline V gene lookup returns CDR1 MGHDK and CDR2 SYGVNS. Here the CDR3 reads CASSDNYGYTF. Here the CDR3 DNA reads TGTGCCAGCAGTGATAACTATGGCTACACCTTC.

The rearrangement uses TRBV4-1 and TRBJ2-7; maybe TRBD2 (5 bases). Germline V gene lookup returns CDR1 MGHRA and CDR2 YSYEKL. V was shortened by 2 bases and J by 4 bases, with 9 bases between the two germline ends. There are 13 residues in the CDR3. CDR3 amino acids: CASSQPSGYEQYF. The CDR3 nucleotides are TGCGCCAGCAGCCAACCTTCGGGGTACGAGCAGTACTTC.

This clone is a singleton in its sample. V and J are TRBV29-1 and TRBJ1-6, with D possibly TRBD1 on 6 matching bases. Trimming stripped 4 bases from V and 9 bases from J, with 13 bases between. CDR1 and CDR2 from the germline V gene are SQVTM and ANQGSEA. The CDR3 runs 13 residues. CDR3 in amino acids: CSVGQGLGSPLHF. The CDR3 DNA sequence: TGCAGCGTTGGCCAGGGGCTAGGTTCACCCCTCCACTTT.

The chain uses TRBV5-1 and TRBJ1-2, with no clear D. CDR3 length equals 15 residues. Trimming took 4 bases from V and 2 from J, leaving 15 bases between them. CDR1 is SGHRS and CDR2 is YFSETQ in the germline V gene. The CDR3 reads CASSEGASNNYGYTF. The DNA for the CDR3 is TGCGCCAGCAGCGAAGGCGCGTCGAACAACTATGGCTACACCTTC. The full variable domain, rest sourced from reference TRBV5-1 and TRBJ1-2, is KAGVTQTPRYLIKTRGQQVTLSCSPISGHRSVSWYQQTPGQGLQFLFEYFSETQRNKGNFPGRFSGRQFSNSRSEMNVSTLELGDSALYLCASSEGASNNYGYTFGSGTRLTVV.

V is TRBV4-1 and J is TRBJ2-6; 7 bases are shared with TRBD2. This CDR3 comprises 19 residues. The germline V gene has CDR1 MGHRA and CDR2 YSYEKL. Trimming cost V 3 bases and J 0 bases; bases outside gene matches: 11. The CDR3 sequence is CASSHLGLADLSGANVLTF. The CDR3, as DNA: TGCGCCAGCAGCCACCTTGGGCTAGCGGATCTCTCTGGGGCCAACGTCCTGACTTTC.

The rearrangement joins TRBV14 to TRBJ2-1; 10 bases map to TRBD2. Trimming took 2 bases from V and 7 from J; bases not matched to a gene: 8. Germline CDR1 and CDR2: SGHDN and FVKESK. This CDR3 is 16 amino acids long. CDR3 nucleotides: TGTGCCAGCAGCCAACTAGCGGGAGCATTAGGTAATGAGCAGTTCTTC. Protein: CASSQLAGALGNEQFF.

This clone was found a few times. The chain couples TRBV27 to TRBJ2-5; D is unclear. Germline V gives CDR1 MNHEY, CDR2 SMNVEV (reference sequence). Trimming shortened V by 2 bases and J by 5 bases, and 12 bases separated the two germline ends. The CDR3 has 14 residues. Here the CDR3 DNA reads TGTGCCAGCAGTTTACGTGCGGCTGGGGAGACCCAGTACTTC. Translated, it gives CASSLRAAGETQYF.

With respect to this clone: A much larger clone is a single base away; this may be a read error. This specimen includes other DNA sequences encoding the same CDR3. V is TRBV6-5 and J is TRBJ2-7; D uncertain. The CDR3 loop spans 12 amino acids. V was pared by 0 bases and J by 4 bases, with 4 bases between. The germline V gene has CDR1 MNHEY and CDR2 SVGAGI. The CDR3 region has the DNA TGTGCCAGCAGTTACTCCCCTTACGAGCAGTACTTC. Protein product: CASSYSPYEQYF.

A few counts support this clone. This chain links TRBV5-1 with TRBJ2-7; 9 nucleotides line up with TRBD2. Germline V CDR1 and CDR2: SGHRS, YFSETQ. The CDR3 is 17 amino acids. V was clipped by 0 bases and J by 0 bases; unmatched bases: 7. The CDR3 is CASSLAALAGSSYEQYF. CDR3 DNA sequence: TGCGCCAGCAGCTTGGCAGCTCTAGCGGGGAGCTCCTACGAGCAGTACTTC.

V usage is TRBV27 and J usage is TRBJ2-1; 7 bases map to TRBD2. Losses at the gene ends were 8 bases for V and 3 bases for J; bases not matched to a gene: 10. The germline CDR1 and CDR2 sequences are MNHEY and SMNVEV (reference sequence). CDR3 size: 15 residues. CDR3 sequence: CASGRWREGYNEQFF. In DNA, the CDR3 is TGTGCCAGCGGGCGGTGGAGGGAGGGCTACAATGAGCAGTTCTTC.